This TCR beta chain was sequenced during a study of T cell changes during pregnancy in multiple sclerosis. Sequencing was performed with immunoSEQ multiplex PCR; in TCRdb, only in-frame clones are kept and a portion is missing. The table records about 69,000 clones, 80% to 90% of them present only once. This clone was seen a handful of times. This clonotype was obtained from a female donor with multiple sclerosis, enrolled in a pregnancy study. This material consisted of peripheral blood, taken before pregnancy.

The CDR3 protein is CASSEETVTGELFF. In DNA, the CDR3 is TGCGCCAGCAGTGAGGAGACAGTCACCGGGGAGCTGTTTTTT. The chain combines TRBV10-2 with TRBJ2-2, with D possibly being TRBD1 (5 bases). Germline CDR1 WSHSY, CDR2 SAAADI. The CDR3 is 14 residues long. With 2 bases removed from V and 4 bases from J, the gap between germline ends came to 8 bases.